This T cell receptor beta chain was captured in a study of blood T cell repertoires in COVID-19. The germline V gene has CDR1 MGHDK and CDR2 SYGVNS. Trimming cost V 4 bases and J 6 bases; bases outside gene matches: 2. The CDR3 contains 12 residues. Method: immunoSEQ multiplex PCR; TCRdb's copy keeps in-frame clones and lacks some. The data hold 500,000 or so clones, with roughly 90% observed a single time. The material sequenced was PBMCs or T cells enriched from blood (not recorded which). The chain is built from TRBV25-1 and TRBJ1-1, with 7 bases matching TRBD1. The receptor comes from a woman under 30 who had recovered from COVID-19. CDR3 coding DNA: TGTGCCAGCAGTGGCGGGACAGCTGAAGCTTTCTTT. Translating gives CASSGGTAEAFF.